Listed here is a single T cell receptor beta chain. The source of the sample is a study of blood T cell repertoires in COVID-19. Turning to the study itself: Researchers got acute and convalescent COVID-19 samples from the United States, Italy and Spain. Sources were T cells, B-cell-depleted T cells, or PBMCs; the material itself was cDNA or gDNA.

The Seattle patients, enrolled during active infection, were followed longitudinally. Study processing details: The authors estimated nucleated cell counts from reference gene primer amplification. The repertoire was sequenced with immunoSEQ multiplex PCR; TCRdb's copy has only in-frame clones and lacks some. The V and J calls and clone size were taken over from that table, and D and trimming were inferred from the DNA. The repertoire holds about 220,000 clones, with roughly 85% as singletons. The germline V gene encodes CDR1 SGHVS and CDR2 FQNEAQ. This CDR3 spans 14 amino acids. V lost 2 bases to trimming and J lost 7 bases, with 9 bases between them.

The chain employs TRBV7-8 and TRBJ1-6; D gene unclear. This receptor was obtained from a woman in her seventies with COVID-19, enrolled during active disease. The sequenced material came from peripheral blood. The CDR3 DNA follows: TGTGCCAGCAGCTTATACAGCCGGAATTCACCCCTCCACTTT. Its protein product is CASSLYSRNSPLHF.